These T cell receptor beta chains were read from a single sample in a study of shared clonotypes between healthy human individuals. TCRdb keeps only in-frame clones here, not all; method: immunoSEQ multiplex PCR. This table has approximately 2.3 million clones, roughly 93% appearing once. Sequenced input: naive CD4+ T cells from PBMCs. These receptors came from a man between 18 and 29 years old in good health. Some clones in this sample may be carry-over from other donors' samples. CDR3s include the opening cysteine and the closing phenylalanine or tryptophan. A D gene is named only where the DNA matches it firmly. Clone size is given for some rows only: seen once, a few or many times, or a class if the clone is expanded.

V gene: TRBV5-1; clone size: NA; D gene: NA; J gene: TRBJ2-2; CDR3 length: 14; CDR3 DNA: TGCGCCAGCAGCCCGGAACAGGGATCCGGGGAGCTGTTTTTT; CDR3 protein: CASSPEQGSGELFF
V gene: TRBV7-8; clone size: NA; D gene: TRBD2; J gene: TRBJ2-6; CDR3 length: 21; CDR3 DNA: TGTGCCAGCAGCTTAGGGCTAGCGGGAGGGCCACATATCTCTGGGGCCAACGTCCTGACTTTC; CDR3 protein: CASSLGLAGGPHISGANVLTF
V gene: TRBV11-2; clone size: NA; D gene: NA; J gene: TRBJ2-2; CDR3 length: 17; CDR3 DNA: TGTGCCAGCAGCTCATACAGACAGGATTTGAACACCGGGGAGCTGTTTTTT; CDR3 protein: CASSSYRQDLNTGELFF
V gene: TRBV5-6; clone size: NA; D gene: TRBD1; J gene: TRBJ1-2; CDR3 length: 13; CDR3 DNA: TGTGCCAGCAGCCCGGGGACAGGGGATGGCTACACCTTC; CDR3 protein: CASSPGTGDGYTF
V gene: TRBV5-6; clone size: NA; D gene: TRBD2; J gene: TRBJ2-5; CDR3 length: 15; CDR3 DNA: TGTGCCAGCAGTCACACTAGCGGACCCCAAGAGACCCAGTACTTC; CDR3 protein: CASSHTSGPQETQYF
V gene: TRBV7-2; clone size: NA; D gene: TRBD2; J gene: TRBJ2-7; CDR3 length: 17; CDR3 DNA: TGTGCCAGCAGCTTAGGGACTAGCCGGAGTGGGAGCTACGAGCAGTACTTC; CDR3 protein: CASSLGTSRSGSYEQYF
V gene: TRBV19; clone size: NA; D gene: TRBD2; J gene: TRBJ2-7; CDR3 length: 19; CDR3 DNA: TGTGCCAGTAGTATCGCTAGCGGGAGGACACGGTCTTGGACGTACGAGCAGTACTTC; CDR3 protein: CASSIASGRTRSWTYEQYF
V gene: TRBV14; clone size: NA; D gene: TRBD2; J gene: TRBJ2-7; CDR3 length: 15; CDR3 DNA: TGTGCCAGCAGTTACGCTAGCGGAGGGGCCTACGAGCAGTACTTC; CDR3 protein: CASSYASGGAYEQYF
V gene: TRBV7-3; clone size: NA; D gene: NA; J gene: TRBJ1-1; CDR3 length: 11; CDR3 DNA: TGTGCCAGCAGGATAAGGTTTGAAGCTTTCTTT; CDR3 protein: CASRIRFEAFF
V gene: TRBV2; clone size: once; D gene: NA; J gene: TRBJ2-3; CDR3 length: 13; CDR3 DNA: TGTGCCAGCAGACGACTATACGGAGATACGCAGTATTTT; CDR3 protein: CASRRLYGDTQYF
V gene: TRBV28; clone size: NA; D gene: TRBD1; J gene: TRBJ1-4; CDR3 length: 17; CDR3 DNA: TGTGCCAGCAGTTCCGCCGGACAGGGGGGAACTAATGAAAAACTGTTTTTT; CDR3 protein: CASSSAGQGGTNEKLFF
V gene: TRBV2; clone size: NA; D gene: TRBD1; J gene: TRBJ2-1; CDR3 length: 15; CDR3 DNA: TGTGCCAGCAGCGAGGGACAGGCGGGCGTGGATGAGCAGTTCTTC; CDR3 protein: CASSEGQAGVDEQFF
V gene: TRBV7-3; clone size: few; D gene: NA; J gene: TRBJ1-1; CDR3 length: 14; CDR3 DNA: TGTGCCAGCAGCTCGGAAGGAGGGAACACTGAAGCTTTCTTT; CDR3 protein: CASSSEGGNTEAFF
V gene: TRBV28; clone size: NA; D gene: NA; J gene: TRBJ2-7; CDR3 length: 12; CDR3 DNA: TGTGCCAGCAGTTCTGACAGCTACGAGCAGTACTTC; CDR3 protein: CASSSDSYEQYF
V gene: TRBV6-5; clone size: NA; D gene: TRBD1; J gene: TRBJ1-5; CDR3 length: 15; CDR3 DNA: TGTGCCAGCAGACCGGACAGGGTCGTAGATCAGCCCCAGCATTTT; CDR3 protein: CASRPDRVVDQPQHF
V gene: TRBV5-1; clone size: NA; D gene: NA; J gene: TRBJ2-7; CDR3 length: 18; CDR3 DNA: TGCGCCAGCAGCGCCGGTGGCCCTGGGACCCGATTAACCTACGAGCAGTACTTC; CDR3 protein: CASSAGGPGTRLTYEQYF
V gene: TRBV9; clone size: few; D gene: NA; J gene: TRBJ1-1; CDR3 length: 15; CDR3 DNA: TGTGCCAGCAGCGGATCTAGAGATATGAACACTGAAGCTTTCTTT; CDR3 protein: CASSGSRDMNTEAFF
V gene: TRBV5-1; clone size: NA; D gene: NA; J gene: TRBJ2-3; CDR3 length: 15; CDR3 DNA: TGCGCCAGCAGCTTGGGGACCCAGGGAACAGATACGCAGTATTTT; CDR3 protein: CASSLGTQGTDTQYF
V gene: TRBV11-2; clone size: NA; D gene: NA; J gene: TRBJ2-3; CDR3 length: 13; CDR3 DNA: TGTGCCAGCAGCTCCTTCGGTACAGATACGCAGTATTTT; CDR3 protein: CASSSFGTDTQYF
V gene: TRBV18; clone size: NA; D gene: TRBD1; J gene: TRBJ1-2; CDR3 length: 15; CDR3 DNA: TGTGCCAGCTCTCCAGGGGACAGCCGAAACTATGGCTACACCTTC; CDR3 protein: CASSPGDSRNYGYTF
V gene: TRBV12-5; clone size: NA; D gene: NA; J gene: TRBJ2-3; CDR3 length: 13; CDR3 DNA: TGTGCTAGTGGTTTGGTAGGTGCAGATACGCAGTATTTT; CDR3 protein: CASGLVGADTQYF
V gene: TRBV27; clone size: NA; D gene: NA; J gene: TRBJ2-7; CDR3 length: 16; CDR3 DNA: TGTGCCAGCAGGTTACACCCGACAGTACAGACCTACGAGCAGTACTTC; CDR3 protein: CASRLHPTVQTYEQYF
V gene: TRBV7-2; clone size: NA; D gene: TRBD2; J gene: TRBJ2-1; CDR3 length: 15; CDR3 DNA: TGTGCCAGCAGCTTAGGGACTAGCGTTCGCAATGAGCAGTTCTTC; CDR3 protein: CASSLGTSVRNEQFF
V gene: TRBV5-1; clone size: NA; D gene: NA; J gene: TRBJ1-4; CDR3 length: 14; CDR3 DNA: TGCGCCAGCAGCGCCCGGGAGGATAATGAAAAACTGTTTTTT; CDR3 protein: CASSAREDNEKLFF
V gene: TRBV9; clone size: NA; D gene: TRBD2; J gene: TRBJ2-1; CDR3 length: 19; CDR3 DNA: TGTGCCAGCAGCGTAGAGGGTTGGGCTAGCGGGAGGTCGTCCAATGAGCAGTTCTTC; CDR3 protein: CASSVEGWASGRSSNEQFF
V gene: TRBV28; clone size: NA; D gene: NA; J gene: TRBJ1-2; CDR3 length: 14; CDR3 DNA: TGTGCCAGCAGTTTATCGACGGCCCTGCATGGCTACACCTTC; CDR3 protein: CASSLSTALHGYTF
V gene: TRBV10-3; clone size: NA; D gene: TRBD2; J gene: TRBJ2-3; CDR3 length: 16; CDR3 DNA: TGTGCCTCCAAGGGGGGGACTAGCGGGAGTCTAGATACGCAGTATTTT; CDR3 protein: CASKGGTSGSLDTQYF
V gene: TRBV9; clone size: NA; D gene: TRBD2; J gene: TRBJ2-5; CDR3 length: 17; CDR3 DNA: TGTGCCAGCAGCGTAGGGGGACTAGCGGGCGTCCAAGAGACCCAGTACTTC; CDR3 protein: CASSVGGLAGVQETQYF
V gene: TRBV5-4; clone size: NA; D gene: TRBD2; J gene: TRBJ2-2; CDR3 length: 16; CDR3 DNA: TGTGCCAGCAGCCAGGGCGGGAGGGGGAACACCGGGGAGCTGTTTTTT; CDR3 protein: CASSQGGRGNTGELFF
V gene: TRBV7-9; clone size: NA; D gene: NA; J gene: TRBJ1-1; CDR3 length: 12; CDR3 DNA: TGTGCCAGCAGCGCCTCGATCACTGAAGCTTTCTTT; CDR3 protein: CASSASITEAFF
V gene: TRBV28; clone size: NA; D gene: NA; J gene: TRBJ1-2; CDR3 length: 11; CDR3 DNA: TGTGCCAGCAGTCCCCTCCGCGGCTACACCTTC; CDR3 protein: CASSPLRGYTF
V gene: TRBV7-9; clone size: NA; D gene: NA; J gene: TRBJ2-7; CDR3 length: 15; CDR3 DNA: TGTGCCAGCAGCCCTTGGACCGACCTCTCCTACGAGCAGTACTTC; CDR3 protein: CASSPWTDLSYEQYF
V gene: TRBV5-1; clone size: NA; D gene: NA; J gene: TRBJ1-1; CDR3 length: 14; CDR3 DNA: TGCGCCAGCAGCTTGGTCAGGGCCAACACTGAAGCTTTCTTT; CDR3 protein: CASSLVRANTEAFF
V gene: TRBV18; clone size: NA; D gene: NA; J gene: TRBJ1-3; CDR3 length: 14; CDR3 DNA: TGTGCCAGCTCACCCAAGGACGGGGGAAACACCATATATTTT; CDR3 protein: CASSPKDGGNTIYF
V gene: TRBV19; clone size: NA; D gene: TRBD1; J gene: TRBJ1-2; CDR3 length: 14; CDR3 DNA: TGTGCCAGTAGTACGCAAACTGACGGGACAGTCGTCACCTTC; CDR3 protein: CASSTQTDGTVVTF
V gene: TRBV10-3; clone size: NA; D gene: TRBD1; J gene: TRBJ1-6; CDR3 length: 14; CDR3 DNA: TGTGCCATCAGAGGGACAGCTCTTAATTCACCCCTCCACTTT; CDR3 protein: CAIRGTALNSPLHF
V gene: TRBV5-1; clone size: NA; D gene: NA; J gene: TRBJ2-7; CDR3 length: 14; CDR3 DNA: TGCGCCAGCAACTTCCGAGCAGGGACCTACGAGCAGTACTTC; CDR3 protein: CASNFRAGTYEQYF
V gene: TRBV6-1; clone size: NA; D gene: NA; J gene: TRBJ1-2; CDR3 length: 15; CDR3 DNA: TGTGCTAACGGCCCTGGGGGGGGGAAACTATATGGCTACACCTTC; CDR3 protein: CANGPGGGKLYGYTF
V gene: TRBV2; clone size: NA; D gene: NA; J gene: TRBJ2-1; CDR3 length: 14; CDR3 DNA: TGTGCCAGCTGGACCGGGAGTTCCTACAATGAGCAGTTCTTC; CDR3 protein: CASWTGSSYNEQFF
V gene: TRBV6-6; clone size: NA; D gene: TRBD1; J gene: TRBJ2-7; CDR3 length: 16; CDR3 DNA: TGTGCCAGCAGTTGGCGGACAGGGACCCTCTCCTACGAGCAGTACTTC; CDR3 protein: CASSWRTGTLSYEQYF
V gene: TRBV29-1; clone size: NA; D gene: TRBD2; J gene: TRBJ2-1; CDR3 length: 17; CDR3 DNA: TGCAGCGTTGAAGCCGGGACTAGCGACAGCTCCTACAATGAGCAGTTCTTC; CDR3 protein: CSVEAGTSDSSYNEQFF
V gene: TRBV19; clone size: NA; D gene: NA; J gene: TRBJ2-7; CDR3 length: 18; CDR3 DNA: TGTGCCAGTAGTATTTTAGGAACGGGCGGCAAGACTAGATCCGAGCAGTACTTC; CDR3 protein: CASSILGTGGKTRSEQYF
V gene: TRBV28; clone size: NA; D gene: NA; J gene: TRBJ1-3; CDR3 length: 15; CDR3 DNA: TGTGCCAGCAGCCCGGACACACACTCTGGAAACACCATATATTTT; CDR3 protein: CASSPDTHSGNTIYF
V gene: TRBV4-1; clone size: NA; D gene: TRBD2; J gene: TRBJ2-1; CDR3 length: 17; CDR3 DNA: TGCGCCAGCAGCCCGAGGAGACTAGCGGGGTCGGACAATGAGCAGTTCTTC; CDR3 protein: CASSPRRLAGSDNEQFF
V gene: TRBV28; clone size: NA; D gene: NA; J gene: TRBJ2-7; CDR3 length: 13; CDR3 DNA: TGTGCCAGCAGTACGGATCCGGGACAAATGCAGTACTTC; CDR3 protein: CASSTDPGQMQYF
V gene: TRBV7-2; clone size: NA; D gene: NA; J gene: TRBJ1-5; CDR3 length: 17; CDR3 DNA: TGTGCCAGCAGCTTAGTAGGCAGCTTTTATAGCAATCAGCCCCAGCATTTT; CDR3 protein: CASSLVGSFYSNQPQHF
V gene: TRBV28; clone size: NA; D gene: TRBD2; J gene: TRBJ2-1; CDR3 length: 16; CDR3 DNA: TGTGCCAGCAGTTCAAGGCTAGCGGCCTCCTACAATGAGCAGTTCTTC; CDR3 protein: CASSSRLAASYNEQFF
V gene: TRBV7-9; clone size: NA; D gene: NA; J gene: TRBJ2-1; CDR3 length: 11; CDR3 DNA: TGTGCCAGCGCTTGGGAGAATGAGCAGTTCTTC; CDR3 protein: CASAWENEQFF
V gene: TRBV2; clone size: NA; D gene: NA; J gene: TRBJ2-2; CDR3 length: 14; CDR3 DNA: TGTGCCAGCACGTGGGGGACGAACACCGGGGAGCTGTTTTTT; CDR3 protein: CASTWGTNTGELFF
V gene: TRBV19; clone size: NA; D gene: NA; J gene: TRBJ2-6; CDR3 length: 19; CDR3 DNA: TGTGCCAGTAGTACTAGATTGGGAGGTCAAAGGTCTGGGGCCAACGTCCTGACTTTC; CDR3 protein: CASSTRLGGQRSGANVLTF
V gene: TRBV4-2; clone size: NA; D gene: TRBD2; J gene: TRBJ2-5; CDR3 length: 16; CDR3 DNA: TGTGCCAGCAGCCCCCAGCTAGCGGGAGTAGAAAAGACCCAGTACTTC; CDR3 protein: CASSPQLAGVEKTQYF
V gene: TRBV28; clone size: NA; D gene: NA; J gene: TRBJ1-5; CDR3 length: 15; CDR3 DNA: TGTGCCAGCATCCTATCGACAGGTAGGTACCAGCCCCAGCATTTT; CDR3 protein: CASILSTGRYQPQHF
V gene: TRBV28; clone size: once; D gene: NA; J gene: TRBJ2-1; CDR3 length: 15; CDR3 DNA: TGTGCCAGCAGTCGGGCAGGGAGCTCCTACAATGAGCAGTTCTTC; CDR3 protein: CASSRAGSSYNEQFF
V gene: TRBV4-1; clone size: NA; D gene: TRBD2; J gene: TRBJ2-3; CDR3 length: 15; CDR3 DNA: TGCGCCAGCAGCCAAGAGCTAGCGGGAACAGATACGCAGTATTTT; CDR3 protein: CASSQELAGTDTQYF